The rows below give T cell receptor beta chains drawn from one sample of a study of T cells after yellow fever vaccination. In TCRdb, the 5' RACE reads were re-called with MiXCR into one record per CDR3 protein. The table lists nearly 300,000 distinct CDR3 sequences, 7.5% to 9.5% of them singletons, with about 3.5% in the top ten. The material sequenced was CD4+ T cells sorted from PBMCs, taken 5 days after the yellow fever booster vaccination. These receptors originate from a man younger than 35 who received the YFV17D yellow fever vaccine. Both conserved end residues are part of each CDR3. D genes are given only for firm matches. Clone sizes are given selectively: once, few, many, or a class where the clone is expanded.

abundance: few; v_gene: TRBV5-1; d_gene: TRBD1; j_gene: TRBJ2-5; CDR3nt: TGCGCCAGCAGCCAACTGCCGGGACAGACCCAAGAGACCCAGTACTTC; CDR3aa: CASSQLPGQTQETQYF
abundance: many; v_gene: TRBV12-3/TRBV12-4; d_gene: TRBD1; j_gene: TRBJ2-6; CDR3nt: TGTGCCAGCAGGACCGGGACAGGTGACTCTGGGGCCAACGTCCTGACTTTC; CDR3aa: CASRTGTGDSGANVLTF
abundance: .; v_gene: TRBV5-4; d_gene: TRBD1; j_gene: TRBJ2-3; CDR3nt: TGTGCCAGCAGCTGGAGGGACAGGGGGAGGACAGATACGCAGTATTTT; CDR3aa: CASSWRDRGRTDTQYF
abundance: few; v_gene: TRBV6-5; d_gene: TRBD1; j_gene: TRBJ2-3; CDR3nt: TGTGCCAGCAGCCGCGGACAGGGTGGCCGAGATACGCAGTATTTT; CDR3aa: CASSRGQGGRDTQYF
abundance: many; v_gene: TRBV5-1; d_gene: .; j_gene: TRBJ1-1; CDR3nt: TGCGCCAGCAGCTTGTCACTGACCGGGCCGCCGGACGAAGCTTTCTTT; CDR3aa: CASSLSLTGPPDEAFF
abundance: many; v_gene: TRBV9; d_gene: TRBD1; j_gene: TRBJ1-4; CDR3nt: TGTGCCAGCAGTGGACAGGGGGCCGGGGAAAAACTGTTTTTT; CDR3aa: CASSGQGAGEKLFF
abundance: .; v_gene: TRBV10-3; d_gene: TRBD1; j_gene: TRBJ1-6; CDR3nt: TGTGCCATCAGTGAGTCGACAGGGGGTTCCTATAATTCACCCCTCCACTTT; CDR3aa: CAISESTGGSYNSPLHF
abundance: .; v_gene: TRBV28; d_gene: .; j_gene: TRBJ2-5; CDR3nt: TGTGCCAGCTCAACCGTGGCGGAGACCCAGTACTTC; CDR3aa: CASSTVAETQYF
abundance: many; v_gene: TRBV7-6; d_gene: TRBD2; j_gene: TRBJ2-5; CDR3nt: TGTGCCAGCAGCTGGCAGCGGGGGGGCGCAGAGACCCAGTACTTC; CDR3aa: CASSWQRGGAETQYF
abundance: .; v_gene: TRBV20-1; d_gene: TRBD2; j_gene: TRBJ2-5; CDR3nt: TGCAGCCTCAGGGTAGCGGGGGGGGTAGAGACCCAGTACTTC; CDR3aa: CSLRVAGGVETQYF
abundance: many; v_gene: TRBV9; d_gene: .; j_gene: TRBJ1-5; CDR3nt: TGTGCCAGCACCGAGGTGTACCTGGGTGGGGCCCTTAATCAGCCCCAGCATTTT; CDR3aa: CASTEVYLGGALNQPQHF
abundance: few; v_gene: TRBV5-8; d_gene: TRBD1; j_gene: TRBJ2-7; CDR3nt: TGTGCCAGCAGCATACCGGGACAGGGTCGATCCGAGCAGTACTTC; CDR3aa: CASSIPGQGRSEQYF
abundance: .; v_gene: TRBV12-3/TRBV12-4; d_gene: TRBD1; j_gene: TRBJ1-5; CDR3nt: TGTGCCAGCAGTCGAGGGGGCGCGGGGGGGCAGCCCCAGCATTTT; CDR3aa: CASSRGGAGGQPQHF
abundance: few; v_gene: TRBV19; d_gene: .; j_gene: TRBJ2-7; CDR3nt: TGTGCCAGTAGGACGTCCGGATCCTACGAGCAGTACTTC; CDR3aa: CASRTSGSYEQYF
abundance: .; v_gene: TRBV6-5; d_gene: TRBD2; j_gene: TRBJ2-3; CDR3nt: TGTGCCAGCAGTTATGATCCCCGCAGCGGGGGGGTGGATACGCAGTATTTT; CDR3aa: CASSYDPRSGGVDTQYF
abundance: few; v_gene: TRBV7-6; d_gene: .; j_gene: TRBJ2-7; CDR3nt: TGTGCCAGCAGCTTAGAATACAGCTCCTACGAGCAGTACTTC; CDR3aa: CASSLEYSSYEQYF
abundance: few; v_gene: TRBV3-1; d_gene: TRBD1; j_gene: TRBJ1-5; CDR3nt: TGTGCCAGCAGCGTACAGGGGTCTCAGCCCCAGCATTTT; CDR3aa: CASSVQGSQPQHF
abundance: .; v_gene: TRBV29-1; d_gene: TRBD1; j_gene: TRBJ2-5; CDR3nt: TGCAGCGCCCGGACAGGAGGATCGGAGACCCAGTACTTC; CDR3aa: CSARTGGSETQYF
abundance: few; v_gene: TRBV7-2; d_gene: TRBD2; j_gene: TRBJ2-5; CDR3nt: TGTGCCAGCAGCTACGGGGACTTGGGAGGGGAGACCCAGTACTTC; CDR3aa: CASSYGDLGGETQYF
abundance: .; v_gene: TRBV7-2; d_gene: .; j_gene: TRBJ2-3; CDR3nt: TGTGCCAGCAGCCACGGGACGGGGGATACGCAGTATTTT; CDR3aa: CASSHGTGDTQYF
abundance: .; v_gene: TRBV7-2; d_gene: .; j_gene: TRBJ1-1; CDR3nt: TGTGCCAGCAGCTTAGCGGGGGCTACAAACACTGAAGCTTTCTTT; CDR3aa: CASSLAGATNTEAFF
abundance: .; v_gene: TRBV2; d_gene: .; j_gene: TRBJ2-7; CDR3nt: TGTGCCAGCAGTTCACATAGTGACGAGCAGTACTTC; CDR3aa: CASSSHSDEQYF
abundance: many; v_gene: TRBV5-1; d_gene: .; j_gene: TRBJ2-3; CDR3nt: TGTGCCAGCAGCTTAGGAGCTAGCACAGATACGCAGTATTTT; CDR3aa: CASSLGASTDTQYF
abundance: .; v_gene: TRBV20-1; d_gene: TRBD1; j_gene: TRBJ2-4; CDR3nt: TGCAGTGCTGGGGGACAGTTAGCCAAAAACATTCAGTACTTC; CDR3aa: CSAGGQLAKNIQYF
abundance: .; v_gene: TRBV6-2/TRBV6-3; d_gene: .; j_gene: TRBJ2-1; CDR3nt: TGTGCCAGCAGTTACTCTGTCAACTCCTACAATGAGCAGTTCTTC; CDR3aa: CASSYSVNSYNEQFF
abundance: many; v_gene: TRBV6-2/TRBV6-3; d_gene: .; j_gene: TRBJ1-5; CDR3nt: TGTGCCAGCAGTCGTCAGGATCAGCCCCAGCATTTT; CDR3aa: CASSRQDQPQHF
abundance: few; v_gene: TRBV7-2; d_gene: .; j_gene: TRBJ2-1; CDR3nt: TGTGCCAGCAGCCGACCCGCCCGGACAGCTGAGCAGTTCTTC; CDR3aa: CASSRPARTAEQFF
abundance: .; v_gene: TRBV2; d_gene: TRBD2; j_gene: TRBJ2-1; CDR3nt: TGTGCCAGCAGCTGGATTAGCGGGGGGGACTCGGGAGGGCTTGAGCAGTTCTTC; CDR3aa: CASSWISGGDSGGLEQFF
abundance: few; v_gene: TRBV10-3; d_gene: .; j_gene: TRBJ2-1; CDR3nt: TGTGCCATCAGTGATCGCGGTCACAATGAGCAGTTCTTC; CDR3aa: CAISDRGHNEQFF
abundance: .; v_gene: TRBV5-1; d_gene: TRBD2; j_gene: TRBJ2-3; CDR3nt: TGCGCCAGCAGAATGACTAGCGGGCTAGATACGCAGTATTTT; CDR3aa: CASRMTSGLDTQYF
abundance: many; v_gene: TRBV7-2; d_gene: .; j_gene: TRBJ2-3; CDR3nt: TGCGCCAGCAGCTTGGGGGACACAGATACGCAGTATTTT; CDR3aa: CASSLGDTDTQYF